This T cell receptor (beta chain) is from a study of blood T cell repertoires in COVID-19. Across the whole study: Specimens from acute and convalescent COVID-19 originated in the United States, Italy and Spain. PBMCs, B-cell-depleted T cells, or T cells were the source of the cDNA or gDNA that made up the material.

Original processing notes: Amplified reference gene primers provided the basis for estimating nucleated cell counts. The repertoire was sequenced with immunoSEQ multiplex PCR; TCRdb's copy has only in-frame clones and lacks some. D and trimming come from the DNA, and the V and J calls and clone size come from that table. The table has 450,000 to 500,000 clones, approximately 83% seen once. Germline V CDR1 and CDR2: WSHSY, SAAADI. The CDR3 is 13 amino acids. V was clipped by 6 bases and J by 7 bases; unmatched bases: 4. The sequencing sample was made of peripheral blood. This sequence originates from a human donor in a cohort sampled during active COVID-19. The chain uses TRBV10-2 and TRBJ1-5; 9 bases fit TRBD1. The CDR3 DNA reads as TGCGCCAGCAGCGGACAGGGGCGGCAGCCCCAGCATTTT. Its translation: CASSGQGRQPQHF.